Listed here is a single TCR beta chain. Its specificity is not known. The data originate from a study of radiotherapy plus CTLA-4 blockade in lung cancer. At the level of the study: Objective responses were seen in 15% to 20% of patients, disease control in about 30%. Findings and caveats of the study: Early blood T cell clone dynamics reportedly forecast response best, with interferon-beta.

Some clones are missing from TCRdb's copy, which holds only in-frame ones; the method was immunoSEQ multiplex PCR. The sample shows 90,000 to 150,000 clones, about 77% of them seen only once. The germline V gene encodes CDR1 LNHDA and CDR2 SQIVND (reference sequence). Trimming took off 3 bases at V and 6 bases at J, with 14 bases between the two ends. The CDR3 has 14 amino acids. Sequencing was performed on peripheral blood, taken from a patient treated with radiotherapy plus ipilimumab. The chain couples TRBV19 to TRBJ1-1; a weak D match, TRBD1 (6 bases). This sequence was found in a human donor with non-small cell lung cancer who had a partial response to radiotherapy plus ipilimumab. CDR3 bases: TGTGCCAGTAGTATTTCAACAGGGCATCCTGAAGCTTTCTTT. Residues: CASSISTGHPEAFF.